The clone carrying this TCR beta chain has more than one count but fewer than ten. Its antigen is undetermined. V lost 1 base, J lost 7 bases, and 11 bases lay in between. The CDR3 covers 14 residues. The data are from a study of CD8 T cells in ankylosing spondylitis. Overall study findings and caveats: Fewer than 10 highly homologous variants formed a TCR beta motif that appeared characteristic of ankylosing spondylitis blood. The authors reported significant enrichment of disease-linked clones in matched ankylosing spondylitis synovial fluid.

Library preparation for TCR beta used quantitative 5'-RACE with molecular barcodes. TCRdb re-derived calls from the 5' RACE reads in MiXCR, one entry per CDR3 protein. The sample consists of hundreds of thousands of distinct CDR3 sequences, roughly 25% of them appearing once. Sequencing used blood, either unsorted or a sorted T cell fraction (not recorded which). The gene calls are TRBV12-3 or TRBV12-4 and TRBJ1-5; TRBD1 might be the D (5 bases). The receptor comes from a male donor with ankylosing spondylitis. This CDR3 is CASSLGGTHQPQHF. For the CDR3, the DNA is TGTGCCAGCAGTTTAGGCGGGACCCACCAGCCCCAGCATTTT.